Presented here are 15 T cell receptor beta chains from one specimen sequenced in a study of cytomegalovirus exposure and HLA in healthy donors. 60 Vbeta and 13 Jbeta primers were used in PCR. The data were produced by immunoSEQ multiplex PCR, yet TCRdb's version contains in-frame clones alone and is incomplete. Counted here are under 200,000 clones, around 75% occurring once; the ten biggest clones make up about 6%. The material sequenced was PBMCs. All receptors come from a woman aged 25-40 years in good health and CMV-seropositive.

This clone has a handful of counts. The chain is built from TRBV29-1 and TRBJ1-1, with D possibly matching TRBD1 (5 bases). Germline CDR1 SQVTM, CDR2 ANQGSEA. CDR3 length: 14 residues. V lost 0 bases and J 13 bases, leaving 21 bases between the germline ends. CDR3 region: CSVEDPQWTIGGFF. In DNA, the CDR3 is TGCAGCGTTGAAGATCCTCAATGGACCATCGGGGGTTTCTTT.

This clone was seen only a few times. In DNA, the CDR3 is TGTGCCACCAGCAGAGAACTAGCAAGTGAGCAGTTCTTC. Protein product: CATSRELASEQFF. The V gene is TRBV15, the J gene TRBJ2-1; TRBD2 might be the D (6 bases). This CDR3 has 13 residues. Germline V lookup: CDR1 LNHNV, CDR2 YYDKDF (reference sequence). V was pared by 0 bases and J by 9 bases, with 9 bases between. Full variable domain (rest looked up from reference TRBV15 and TRBJ2-1): DAMVIQNPRYQVTQFGKPVTLSCSQTLNHNVMYWYQQKSSQAPKLLFHYYDKDFNNEADTPDNFQSRRPNTSFCFLDIRSPGLGDTAMYLCATSRELASEQFFGPGTRLTVL.

The chain recombines TRBV5-6 with TRBJ1-5, with D perhaps TRBD1 (5 bases). Germline V gives CDR1 SGHDT, CDR2 YYEEEE. The CDR3 sequence is 15 residues long. Trimming took off 0 bases at V and 3 bases at J, with 10 bases between the two ends. The CDR3 DNA reads TGTGCCAGCAGCTTGGCCTCAGGGAACAATCAGCCCCAGCATTTT. Protein: CASSLASGNNQPQHF.

The chain employs TRBV10-1 and TRBJ2-2; the match to TRBD1 covers 8 bases. This CDR3 has 15 amino acids. Germline assignment: CDR1 WNHNN and CDR2 SYGVQD (reference sequence). Losses at the gene ends were 5 bases for V and 5 bases for J; bases not matched to a gene: 7. The CDR3 DNA follows: TGCGCCAGCAGTCAGCGACAGGGGATGACCGGGGAGCTGTTTTTT. It is translated as CASSQRQGMTGELFF.

This clone was seen a handful of times. The rearrangement uses TRBV9 and TRBJ2-5; no reliable D call. CDR1 is SGDLS, CDR2 YYNGEE, per germline. V was clipped by 0 bases and J by 2 bases, with 8 bases between them. This CDR3 has 14 residues. This chain's CDR3 is CASSVGAEQETQYF. Written as DNA, the CDR3 is TGTGCCAGCAGCGTAGGTGCGGAGCAAGAGACCCAGTACTTC.

The chain joins TRBV27 to TRBJ2-7; 9 positions match TRBD1. The CDR3 contains 15 residues. V shed 5 bases and J 3 bases; nucleotides not matched to a gene: 8. Per germline, CDR1 MNHEY and CDR2 SMNVEV (reference sequence). As DNA, the CDR3 is TGTGCCAGCAGTAAGTTAGGGACAGGGTTCTACGAGCAGTACTTC. Amino acids: CASSKLGTGFYEQYF.

The chain joins TRBV19 to TRBJ1-5; 9 nucleotides align to TRBD1. CDR1 and CDR2 from the germline V gene are LNHDA and SQIVND (reference sequence). CDR3 length: 16 amino acids. V dropped 5 bases and J dropped 0; count of bases not matched to a gene: 5. CDR3 sequence: CASSANRGLSNQPQHF. CDR3 nucleotides: TGTGCCAGTAGTGCCAACAGGGGGCTTAGCAATCAGCCCCAGCATTTT.

The genes are TRBV6-5 and TRBJ2-7; 9 bases are a match to TRBD1. From germline, CDR1 is MNHEY and CDR2 SVGAGI. The ends lost 2 bases at V and 2 bases at J; junction bases unmatched: 7. This CDR3 region has 16 residues. CDR3 sequence reads: CASSYAPGTGTYEQYF. CDR3 coding DNA: TGTGCCAGCAGTTACGCCCCCGGGACAGGGACCTACGAGCAGTACTTC.

The chain is built from TRBV5-1 and TRBJ1-3, with 7 bases fitting TRBD1. The germline V gene encodes CDR1 SGHRS and CDR2 YFSETQ. This CDR3 comprises 15 residues. V shed 1 base, J shed 7 bases, and the junction held 8 bases outside the gene matches. The DNA of the CDR3 is TGCGCCAGCAGCTTGCGGGACAGATCAGGCAACACCATATATTTT. Translating gives CASSLRDRSGNTIYF.

The chain is built from TRBV5-1 and TRBJ2-2; 9 bases match TRBD1. CDR1 SGHRS and CDR2 YFSETQ come from the germline V gene. Unmatched junction bases numbered 17, after V lost 3 bases and J lost 2 bases. CDR3 length: 20 amino acids. CDR3 sequence (DNA): TGCGCCAGCAGCTCCCCGGGACAGGGTTTTTCTCTGCGTAACACCGGGGAGCTGTTTTTT. Encoded protein: CASSSPGQGFSLRNTGELFF.

V is TRBV5-4 and J is TRBJ2-1, with 12 bases lining up with TRBD2. With V trimmed by 2 bases and J by 4 bases, 4 bases remained unmatched. The CDR3 has 16 residues. CDR1 and CDR2 from the germline V gene are SGHNT and YYREEE (reference sequence). The CDR3 sequence is CASSLGLAGTYNEQFF. CDR3 nucleotides: TGTGCCAGCAGCTTAGGACTAGCGGGGACATACAATGAGCAGTTCTTC.

V is TRBV5-1 and J is TRBJ1-2; perhaps TRBD1 as D (6 bases). Trimming removed 3 bases at V and 4 bases at J, with 13 bases between. Germline assignment: CDR1 SGHRS and CDR2 YFSETQ. This CDR3 spans 14 amino acids. The CDR3 DNA is TGCGCCAGCAGCTCCGCCGGACAGAGCTATGGCTACACCTTC. Translation: CASSSAGQSYGYTF. The complete variable domain, with remaining parts taken from reference TRBV5-1 and TRBJ1-2, reads KAGVTQTPRYLIKTRGQQVTLSCSPISGHRSVSWYQQTPGQGLQFLFEYFSETQRNKGNFPGRFSGRQFSNSRSEMNVSTLELGDSALYLCASSSAGQSYGYTFGSGTRLTVV.

The V gene is TRBV7-8, the J gene TRBJ2-1, with D hard to call. The germline V and J ends were trimmed by 6 bases and 6 bases, with 9 bases remaining between them. CDR1 and CDR2 (germline): SGHVS, FQNEAQ. The CDR3 runs 12 residues. This CDR3 reads CASSPLGNEQFF. In nucleotides, the CDR3 is TGTGCCAGCAGTCCCCTAGGCAATGAGCAGTTCTTC.

The table lists this clone with a few counts. The rearrangement links TRBV6-5 to TRBJ2-1; 7 bases are shared with TRBD2. The CDR3 spans 16 residues. Germline loops: CDR1 MNHEY, CDR2 SVGAGI. The trim removed 3 bases at V and 5 bases at J, leaving 10 bases unmatched. Here the CDR3 DNA reads TGTGCCAGCAGTTATCGCTGGGACTACACTAACAATGAGCAGTTCTTC. Protein sequence: CASSYRWDYTNNEQFF.

This rearrangement joins TRBV19 to TRBJ1-5, with TRBD1 as a possible D gene (5 bases). This CDR3 has 15 amino acids. V lost 2 bases to trimming and J lost 4 bases, with 12 bases between them. Germline CDR1 LNHDA, CDR2 SQIVND (reference sequence). The CDR3 sequence is CASSIWGGDNQPQHF. The CDR3 region has the DNA TGTGCCAGTAGTATATGGGGAGGGGATAATCAGCCCCAGCATTTT.